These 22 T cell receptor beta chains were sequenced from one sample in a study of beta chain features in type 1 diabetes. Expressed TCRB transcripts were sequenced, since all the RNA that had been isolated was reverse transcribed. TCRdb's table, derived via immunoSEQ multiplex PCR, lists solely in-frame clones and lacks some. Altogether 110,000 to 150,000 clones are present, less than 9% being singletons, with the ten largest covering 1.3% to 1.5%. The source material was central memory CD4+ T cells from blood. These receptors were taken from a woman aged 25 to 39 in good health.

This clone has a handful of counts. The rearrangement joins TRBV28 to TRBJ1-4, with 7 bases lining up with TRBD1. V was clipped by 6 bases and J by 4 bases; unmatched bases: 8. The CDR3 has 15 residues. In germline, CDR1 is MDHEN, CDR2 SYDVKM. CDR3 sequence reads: CASSPGDSYNEKLFF. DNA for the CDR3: TGTGCCAGCAGCCCTGGGGACAGCTATAATGAAAAACTGTTTTTT.

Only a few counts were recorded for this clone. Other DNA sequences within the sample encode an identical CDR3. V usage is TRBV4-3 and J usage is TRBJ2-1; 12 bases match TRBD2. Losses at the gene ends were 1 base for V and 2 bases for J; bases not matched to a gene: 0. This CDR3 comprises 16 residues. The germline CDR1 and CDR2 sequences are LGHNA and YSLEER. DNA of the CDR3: TGCGCCAGCAGCCAAGGACTAGCGGGGGCCTACAATGAGCAGTTCTTC. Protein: CASSQGLAGAYNEQFF.

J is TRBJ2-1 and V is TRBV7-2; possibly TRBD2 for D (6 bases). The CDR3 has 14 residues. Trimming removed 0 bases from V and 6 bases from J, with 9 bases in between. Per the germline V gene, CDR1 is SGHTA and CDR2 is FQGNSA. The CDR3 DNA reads TGTGCCAGCAGCTTAGCCGCGGGAAGCAATGAGCAGTTCTTC. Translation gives CASSLAAGSNEQFF.

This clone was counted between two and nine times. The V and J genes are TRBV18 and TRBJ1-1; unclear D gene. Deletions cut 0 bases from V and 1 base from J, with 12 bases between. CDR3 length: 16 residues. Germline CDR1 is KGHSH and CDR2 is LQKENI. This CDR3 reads CASSPPHVGKNTEAFF. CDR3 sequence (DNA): TGTGCCAGCTCACCACCGCATGTCGGGAAGAACACTGAAGCTTTCTTT.

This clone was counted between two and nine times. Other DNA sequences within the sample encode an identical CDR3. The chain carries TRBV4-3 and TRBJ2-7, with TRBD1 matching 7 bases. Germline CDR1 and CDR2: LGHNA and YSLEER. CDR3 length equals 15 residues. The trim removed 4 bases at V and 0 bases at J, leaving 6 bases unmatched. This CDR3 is CASSRVRDSSYEQYF. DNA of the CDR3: TGCGCCAGCAGCCGAGTCCGGGACAGCTCCTACGAGCAGTACTTC.

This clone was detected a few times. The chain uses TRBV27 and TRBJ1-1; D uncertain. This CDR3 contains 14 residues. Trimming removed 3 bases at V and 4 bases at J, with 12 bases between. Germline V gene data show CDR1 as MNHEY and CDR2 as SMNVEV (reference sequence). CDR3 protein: CASSLGLAGTEAFF. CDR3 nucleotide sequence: TGTGCCAGCAGTTTGGGCCTCGCGGGCACTGAAGCTTTCTTT.

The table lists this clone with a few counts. CDR3 region: CASSPSLEETQYF. CDR3 bases: TGTGCCAGCTCACCATCCCTAGAGGAGACCCAGTACTTC. The genes are TRBV18 and TRBJ2-5, with unresolved D. Germline-derived CDR1 and CDR2 are KGHSH and LQKENI. V lost 2 bases, J lost 5 bases, and 9 bases lay in between. This CDR3 has 13 amino acids. Together with reference TRBV18 and TRBJ2-5, the CDR3 gives the full variable domain: NAGVMQNPRHLVRRRGQEARLRCSPMKGHSHVYWYRQLPEEGLKFMVYLQKENIIDESGMPKERFSAEFPKEGPSILRIQQVVRGDSAAYFCASSPSLEETQYFGPGTRLLVL.

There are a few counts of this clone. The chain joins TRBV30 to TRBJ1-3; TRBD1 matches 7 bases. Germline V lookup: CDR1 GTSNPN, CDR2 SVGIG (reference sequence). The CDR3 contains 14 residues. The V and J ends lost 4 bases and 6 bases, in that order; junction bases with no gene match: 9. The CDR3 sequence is CAWTPTGTVNTIYF. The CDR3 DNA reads TGTGCCTGGACTCCGACAGGGACTGTAAACACCATATATTTT.

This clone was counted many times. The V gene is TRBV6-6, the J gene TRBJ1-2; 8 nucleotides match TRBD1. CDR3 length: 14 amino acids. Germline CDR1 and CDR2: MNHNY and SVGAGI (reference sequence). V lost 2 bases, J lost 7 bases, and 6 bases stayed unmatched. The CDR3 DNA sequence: TGTGCCAGCAGTTACGCTGGACAGGGACTTGGCTACACCTTC. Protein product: CASSYAGQGLGYTF.

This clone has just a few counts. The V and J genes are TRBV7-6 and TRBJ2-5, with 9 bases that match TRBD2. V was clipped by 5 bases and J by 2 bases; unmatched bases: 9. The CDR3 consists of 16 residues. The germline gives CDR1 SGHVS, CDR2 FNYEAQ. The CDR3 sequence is CASSRISGSGQETQYF. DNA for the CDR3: TGTGCCAGCAGCAGAATTAGCGGGAGTGGTCAAGAGACCCAGTACTTC.

The CDR3 DNA sequence: TGCGCCAGCAGCCAAGATGGAACAGGGGGCATCGATGAGCAGTTCTTC. This encodes CASSQDGTGGIDEQFF. The chain uses TRBV4-3 and TRBJ2-1; 9 bases match TRBD1. The CDR3 extends over 16 amino acids. V was pared by 0 bases and J by 8 bases, with 8 bases of the junction left unmatched. The germline V gene has CDR1 LGHNA and CDR2 YSLEER.

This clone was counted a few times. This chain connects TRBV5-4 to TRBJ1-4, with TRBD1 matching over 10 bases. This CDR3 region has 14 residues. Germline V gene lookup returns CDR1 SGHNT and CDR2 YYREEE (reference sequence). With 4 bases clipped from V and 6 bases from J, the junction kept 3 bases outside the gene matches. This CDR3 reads CASSTGTGDEKLFF. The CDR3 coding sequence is TGTGCCAGCAGCACCGGGACAGGGGATGAAAAACTGTTTTTT.

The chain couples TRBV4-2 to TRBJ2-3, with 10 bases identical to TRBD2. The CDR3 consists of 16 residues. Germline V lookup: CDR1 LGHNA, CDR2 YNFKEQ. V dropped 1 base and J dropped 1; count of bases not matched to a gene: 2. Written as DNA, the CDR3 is TGTGCCAGCAGCCAAGGTACTAGCGGGGGCACAGATACGCAGTATTTT. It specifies CASSQGTSGGTDTQYF.

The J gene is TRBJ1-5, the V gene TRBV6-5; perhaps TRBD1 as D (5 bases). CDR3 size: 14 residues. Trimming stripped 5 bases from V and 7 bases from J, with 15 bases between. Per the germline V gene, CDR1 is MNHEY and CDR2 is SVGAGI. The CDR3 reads CASSNGRGIQPQHF. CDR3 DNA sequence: TGTGCCAGCAGTAACGGTAGGGGAATCCAGCCCCAGCATTTT.

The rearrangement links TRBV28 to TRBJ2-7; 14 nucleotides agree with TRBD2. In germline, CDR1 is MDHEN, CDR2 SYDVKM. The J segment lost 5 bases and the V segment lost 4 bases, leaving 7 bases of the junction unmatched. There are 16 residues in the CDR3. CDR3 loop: CASSSGTSGSFDEQYF. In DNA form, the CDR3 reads TGTGCCAGCAGTTCTGGGACTAGCGGGAGCTTCGACGAGCAGTACTTC.

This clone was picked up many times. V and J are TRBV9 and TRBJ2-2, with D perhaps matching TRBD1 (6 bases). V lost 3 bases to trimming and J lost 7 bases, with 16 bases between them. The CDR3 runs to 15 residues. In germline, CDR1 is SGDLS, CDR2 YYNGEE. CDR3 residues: CASSGLSSRGGELFF. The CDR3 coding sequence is TGTGCCAGCAGCGGGCTATCTAGCAGGGGCGGGGAGCTGTTTTTT.

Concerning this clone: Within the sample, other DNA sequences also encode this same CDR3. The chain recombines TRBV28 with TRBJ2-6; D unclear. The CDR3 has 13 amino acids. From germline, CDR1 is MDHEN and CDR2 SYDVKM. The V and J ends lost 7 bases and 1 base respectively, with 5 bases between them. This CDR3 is CASNLSGANVLTF. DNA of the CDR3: TGTGCCAGCAACCTATCTGGGGCCAACGTCCTGACTTTC.

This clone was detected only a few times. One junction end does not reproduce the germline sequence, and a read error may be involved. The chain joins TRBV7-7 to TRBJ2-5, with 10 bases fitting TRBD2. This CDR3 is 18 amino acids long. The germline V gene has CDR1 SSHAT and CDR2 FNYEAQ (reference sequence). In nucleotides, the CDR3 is TGTGCTAGCAGCAAAGACGTCATGGGGAAGCGGGAGGGGGAGACCCAGTACTTC. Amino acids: CASSKDVMGKREGETQYF.

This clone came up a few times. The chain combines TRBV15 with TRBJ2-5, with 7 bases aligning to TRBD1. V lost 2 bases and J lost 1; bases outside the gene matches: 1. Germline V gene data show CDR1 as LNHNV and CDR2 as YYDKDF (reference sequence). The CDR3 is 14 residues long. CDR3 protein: CATSRNRGQETQYF. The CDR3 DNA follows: TGTGCCACCAGCAGAAACAGGGGCCAAGAGACCCAGTACTTC.

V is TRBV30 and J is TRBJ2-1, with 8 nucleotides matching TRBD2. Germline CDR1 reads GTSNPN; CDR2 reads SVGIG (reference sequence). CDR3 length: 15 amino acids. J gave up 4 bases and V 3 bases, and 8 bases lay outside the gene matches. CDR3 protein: CAWRDVAGFYNEQFF. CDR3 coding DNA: TGTGCCTGGAGGGACGTAGCGGGGTTTTACAATGAGCAGTTCTTC.

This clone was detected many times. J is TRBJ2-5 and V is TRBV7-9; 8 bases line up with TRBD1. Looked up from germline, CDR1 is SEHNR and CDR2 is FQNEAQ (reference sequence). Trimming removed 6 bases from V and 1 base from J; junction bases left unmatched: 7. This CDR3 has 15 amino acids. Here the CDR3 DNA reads TGTGCCAGCAGGGCCGGGACAGGTCTCCAAGAGACCCAGTACTTC. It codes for CASRAGTGLQETQYF.

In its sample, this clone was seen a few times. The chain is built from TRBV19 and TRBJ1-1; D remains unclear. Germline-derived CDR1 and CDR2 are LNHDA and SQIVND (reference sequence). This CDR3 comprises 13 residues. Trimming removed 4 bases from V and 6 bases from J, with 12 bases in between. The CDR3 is CASSNPWRAEAFF. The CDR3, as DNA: TGTGCCAGTAGTAATCCATGGCGGGCTGAAGCTTTCTTT. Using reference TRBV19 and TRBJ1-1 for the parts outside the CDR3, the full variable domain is DGGITQSPKYLFRKEGQNVTLSCEQNLNHDAMYWYRQDPGQGLRLIYYSQIVNDFQKGDIAEGYSVSREKKESFPLTVTSAQKNPTAFYLCASSNPWRAEAFFGQGTRLTVV.